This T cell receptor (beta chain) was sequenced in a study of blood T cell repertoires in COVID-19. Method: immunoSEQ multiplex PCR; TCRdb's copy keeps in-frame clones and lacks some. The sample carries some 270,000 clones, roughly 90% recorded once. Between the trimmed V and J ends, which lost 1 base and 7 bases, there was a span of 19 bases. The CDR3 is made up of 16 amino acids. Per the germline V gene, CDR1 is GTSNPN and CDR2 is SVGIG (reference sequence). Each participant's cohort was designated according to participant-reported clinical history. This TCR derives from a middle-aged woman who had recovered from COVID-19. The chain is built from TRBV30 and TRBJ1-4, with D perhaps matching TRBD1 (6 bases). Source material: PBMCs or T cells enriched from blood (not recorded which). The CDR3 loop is CAWSGGTGHLSEKLFF. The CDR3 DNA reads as TGTGCCTGGAGTGGGGGAACGGGACACCTTAGTGAAAAACTGTTTTTT.